A single T cell receptor (beta chain) is shown here with its context. Because this beta chain is a stray read in a library intended to capture alpha chains, its abundance should not be given much weight. V lost 5 bases and J 0 bases, leaving 6 bases between the germline ends. From germline, CDR1 is SGHAT and CDR2 FQNNGV. The CDR3 runs 13 residues. TCRdb processed the RT-PCR reads anew with MiXCR; each CDR3 protein has one entry. The repertoire includes approximately 6,500 distinct CDR3 sequences, roughly nine tenths of them detected once, and approximately 8% sits in the top ten. Sequenced sample: memory CD4+ T cells from blood. This clonotype was sampled from a female donor in good health, serving as a healthy control. This chain joins TRBV11-2 and TRBJ2-3; D gene unclear. This chain's CDR3 is CASSPLSTDTQYF. CDR3 nucleotide sequence: TGTGCCAGCAGCCCACTCAGCACAGATACGCAGTATTTT.